This entry concerns a single T cell receptor beta chain. This entry is derived from a study of blood T cell repertoires in COVID-19. Study context: Whether acute or convalescent, the COVID-19 samples came from the United States, Italy and Spain. Sample material is recorded as cDNA or gDNA derived from T cells, B-cell-depleted T cells, or PBMCs.

V was shortened by 3 bases and J by 0 bases, with 9 bases between the two germline ends. This CDR3 region has 15 residues. The V gene's germline CDR1 is LNHDA and CDR2 SQIVND (reference sequence). In the authors' workflow: Amplification with reference gene primers provided the estimates of nucleated cell counts. Assay: immunoSEQ multiplex PCR; the TCRdb copy retains only in-frame clones and omits some. V, J and clone size derive from that table, while D and trimming were established from the DNA sequence. The table lists 100,000 or so clones, 84% of them singletons. The gene calls are TRBV19 and TRBJ2-1, with D hard to call. Sequencing was done on a sample of peripheral blood. This TCR was sampled from a man between 65 and 85 years old with active or convalescent COVID-19. CDR3 amino acids: CASSMTASSYNEQFF. The CDR3 bases are TGTGCCAGTAGTATGACGGCTAGCTCCTACAATGAGCAGTTCTTC.